This T cell receptor (beta chain) is drawn from a study of cytomegalovirus exposure and HLA in healthy donors. Produced via immunoSEQ multiplex PCR; TCRdb's table is partial and in-frame only. The sample holds 300,000 to 400,000 clones, 86% seen once. Trimming removed 5 bases at V and 0 bases at J, with 20 bases between. This CDR3 is built from 19 residues. Germline V gene sequence: CDR1 SGHAT, CDR2 FQNNGV. The chain links TRBV11-2 to TRBJ1-6, with D perhaps TRBD1 (5 bases). Input material: PBMCs. This sequence was found in a woman younger than 35 in good health and CMV-seronegative. This CDR3 reads CASSPVLQGRSSYNSPLHF. The CDR3 coding sequence is TGTGCCAGCAGCCCAGTCCTCCAGGGTCGAAGCTCCTATAATTCACCCCTCCACTTT.